This is a list of T cell receptor beta chains from one sample in a study of T cell responses to AZD1222 COVID-19 vaccine. TCRdb's copy holds only in-frame clones and misses some; the assay was immunoSEQ multiplex PCR. The table records roughly 100,000 clones, less than 95% of them present only once. The sequenced sample was peripheral blood, obtained on day 0 of AZD1222 vaccination. Receptors were obtained from an adult in good health. The CDR3 runs from the conserved cysteine through the conserved F or W. Fields, in order: clone size, D gene, V gene, J gene, CDR3 protein, CDR3 DNA. A D gene is named only where the DNA matches it firmly. Size is omitted from some rows. Given values are once, few, many or a class for expanded clones.

>-|-|TRBV7-3|TRBJ1-5
CASSLDGGGNQPQHF
TGTGCCAGCAGCCTCGACGGCGGAGGGAATCAGCCCCAGCATTTT
>-|-|TRBV19|TRBJ1-5
CASSLGRNQPQHF
TGTGCCAGTAGTTTGGGCCGCAATCAGCCCCAGCATTTT
>-|TRBD1|TRBV2|TRBJ2-1
CASSVYRGPTYNEQFF
TGTGCCAGCAGTGTCTACAGGGGGCCCACTTACAATGAGCAGTTCTTC
>-|-|TRBV18|TRBJ2-7
CASSPYHPSYEQYF
TGTGCCAGCTCACCGTACCACCCTTCCTACGAGCAGTACTTC
>-|-|TRBV2|TRBJ1-4
CASSAGQGYEKLFF
TGTGCCAGCAGTGCGGGGCAGGGTTATGAAAAACTGTTTTTT
>-|-|TRBV30|TRBJ2-3
CAWSQEADTQYF
TGTGCCTGGAGCCAGGAGGCAGATACGCAGTATTTT
>-|-|TRBV2|TRBJ2-2
CASSEVAAGELFF
TGTGCCAGCAGTGAGGTAGCGGCCGGGGAGCTGTTTTTT
>-|-|TRBV2|TRBJ2-2
CASRARENTGELFF
TGTGCCAGCAGGGCGAGAGAGAACACCGGGGAGCTGTTTTTT
>-|-|TRBV6-2/TRBV6-3|TRBJ1-6
CASSPGGGWSPLHF
TGTGCCAGCAGCCCTGGAGGGGGATGGTCACCCCTCCACTTT
>-|-|TRBV6-5|TRBJ2-7
CASSIGGSYEQYF
TGTGCCAGCTCCATCGGCGGCTCCTACGAGCAGTACTTC
>-|-|TRBV5-4|TRBJ1-3
CASSFWGAANTIYF
TGTGCCAGCAGCTTCTGGGGTGCAGCAAACACCATATATTTT
>-|-|TRBV27|TRBJ2-7
CASSFQGSSYEQYF
TGTGCCAGCAGTTTTCAGGGCAGCTCCTACGAGCAGTACTTC
>-|-|TRBV4-1|TRBJ2-1
CASSFLGTSSNEQFF
TGCGCCAGCAGCTTCCTCGGGACCTCAAGCAATGAGCAGTTCTTC
>-|-|TRBV7-3|TRBJ2-6
CASSSWSGGANVLTF
TGTGCCAGCAGCTCCTGGAGCGGTGGGGCCAACGTCCTGACTTTC
>few|-|TRBV29-1|TRBJ1-2
CSVAEDYGYTF
TGCAGCGTTGCGGAGGACTATGGCTACACCTTC
>once|-|TRBV7-2|TRBJ2-5
CASSPWTFQETQYF
TGTGCCAGCAGCCCGTGGACTTTCCAAGAGACCCAGTACTTC
>-|-|TRBV27|TRBJ2-1
CASSSSGEQFF
TGTGCCAGCAGTTCCTCGGGGGAGCAGTTCTTC
>-|TRBD1|TRBV6-5|TRBJ1-2
CASRGQGLGYGYTF
TGTGCCAGCAGGGGACAGGGGTTGGGCTATGGCTACACCTTC
>-|-|TRBV7-8|TRBJ2-7
CASSPVRAEQYF
TGTGCCAGCAGCCCCGTGAGGGCCGAGCAGTACTTC
>once|-|TRBV14|TRBJ2-1
CASSQWQGSSYNEQFF
TGTGCCAGCAGCCAATGGCAGGGTAGCTCCTACAATGAGCAGTTCTTC
>-|-|TRBV29-1|TRBJ2-1
CSVTSYNEQFF
TGCAGCGTTACTTCCTACAATGAGCAGTTCTTC
>-|-|TRBV7-8|TRBJ1-2
CASSLLGSLGYTF
TGTGCCAGCAGCTTACTCGGGAGTCTTGGCTACACCTTC
>-|-|TRBV5-4|TRBJ2-5
CASSWGGSRATQYF
TGTGCCAGCAGCTGGGGTGGTAGCCGTGCGACCCAGTACTTC
>-|-|TRBV4-3|TRBJ2-6
CASSQDVRVRGANVLTF
TGCGCCAGCAGCCAAGATGTGAGGGTTAGGGGGGCCAACGTCCTGACTTTC
>once|-|TRBV11-1|TRBJ1-1
CASSAGGPNTEAFF
TGTGCCAGCAGCGCGGGGGGCCCTAACACTGAAGCTTTCTTT
>-|TRBD1|TRBV2|TRBJ1-4
CASSRTGNNEKLFF
TGTGCCAGCAGCCGGACAGGGAATAATGAAAAACTGTTTTTT
>-|-|TRBV7-9|TRBJ2-3
CATTPSRSTQYF
TGTGCCACCACCCCCTCCCGGAGTACGCAGTATTTT
>-|-|TRBV27|TRBJ1-6
CASRPGRSNSPLHF
TGTGCCAGCAGGCCGGGACGGAGTAATTCACCCCTCCACTTT
>-|-|TRBV4-3|TRBJ1-2
CASSQESGGVRGYGYTF
TGCGCCAGCAGCCAAGAGTCGGGGGGAGTTAGGGGATATGGCTACACCTTC
>-|-|TRBV9|TRBJ1-3
CASSAGTGSSGNTIYF
TGTGCCAGCAGCGCAGGGACGGGGAGCTCTGGAAACACCATATATTTT
>-|-|TRBV18|TRBJ1-6
CASSPRRGPSSYNSPLHF
TGTGCCAGCTCACCAAGGCGAGGGCCGAGCTCCTATAATTCACCCCTCCACTTT
>-|-|TRBV14|TRBJ1-6
CASSQDRRGVGLHF
TGTGCCAGCAGCCAAGACCGCCGAGGTGTAGGTCTCCACTTT
>-|TRBD1|TRBV2|TRBJ2-1
CASRGLADRVGEQFF
TGTGCCAGCAGGGGCCTCGCGGACAGGGTTGGTGAGCAGTTCTTC
>-|TRBD1|TRBV2|TRBJ1-5
CASRYRDRGQPQHF
TGTGCCAGCAGGTACCGGGACAGGGGTCAGCCCCAGCATTTT
>-|TRBD1|TRBV27|TRBJ2-1
CATAGGGEQFF
TGTGCCACCGCAGGGGGCGGCGAGCAGTTCTTC
>-|-|TRBV29-1|TRBJ1-1
CSVGPGLLNTEAFF
TGCAGCGTGGGGCCAGGGCTCTTGAACACTGAAGCTTTCTTT
>-|TRBD2|TRBV28|TRBJ2-3
CASSLNPRLAGGSTDTQYF
TGTGCCAGCAGTTTAAATCCCAGACTAGCGGGGGGTAGCACAGATACGCAGTATTTT
>-|TRBD1|TRBV7-2|TRBJ1-1
CASSLEGTANTEAFF
TGTGCCAGCAGCTTAGAAGGGACAGCGAACACTGAAGCTTTCTTT
>-|-|TRBV4-1|TRBJ2-1
CASSHHGPSNNEQFF
TGCGCCAGCAGCCACCACGGCCCCTCGAACAATGAGCAGTTCTTC
>-|-|TRBV14|TRBJ2-3
CASSQGGGPGIISDTQYF
TGTGCCAGCAGCCAAGGAGGCGGGCCAGGCATTATTTCAGATACGCAGTATTTT
>-|-|TRBV7-9|TRBJ2-7
CASSSQRGQGPDEQYF
TGTGCCAGCAGCTCCCAGCGAGGGCAGGGTCCAGACGAGCAGTACTTC
>-|-|TRBV7-9|TRBJ2-2
CASSVRELFF
TGTGCCAGCAGCGTAAGGGAGCTGTTTTTT
>-|-|TRBV4-3|TRBJ2-1
CASSLEGGSYNEQFF
TGCGCCAGCAGCCTCGAGGGCGGCTCCTACAATGAGCAGTTCTTC
>-|TRBD1|TRBV6-5|TRBJ1-5
CASSRDRSRNQPQHF
TGTGCCAGCAGCCGGGACAGGTCAAGGAATCAGCCCCAGCATTTT
>few|-|TRBV23-1|TRBJ1-6
CASVGGSYNSPLHF
TGCGCCAGCGTTGGGGGCTCCTATAATTCACCCCTCCACTTT